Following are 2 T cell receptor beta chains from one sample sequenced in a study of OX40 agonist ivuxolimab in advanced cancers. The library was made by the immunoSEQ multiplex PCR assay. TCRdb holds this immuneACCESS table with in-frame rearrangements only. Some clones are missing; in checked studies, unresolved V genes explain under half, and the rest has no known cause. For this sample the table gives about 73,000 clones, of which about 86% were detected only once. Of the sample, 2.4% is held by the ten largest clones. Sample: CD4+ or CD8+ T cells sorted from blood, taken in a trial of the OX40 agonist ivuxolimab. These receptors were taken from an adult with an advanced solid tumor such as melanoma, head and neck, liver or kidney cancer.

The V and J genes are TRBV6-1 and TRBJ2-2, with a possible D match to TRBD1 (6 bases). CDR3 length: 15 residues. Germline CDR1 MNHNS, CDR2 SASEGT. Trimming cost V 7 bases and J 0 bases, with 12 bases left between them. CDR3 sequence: CASNLDRTNTGELFF. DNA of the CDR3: TGTGCCAGCAACCTGGACAGAACGAACACCGGGGAGCTGTTTTTT.

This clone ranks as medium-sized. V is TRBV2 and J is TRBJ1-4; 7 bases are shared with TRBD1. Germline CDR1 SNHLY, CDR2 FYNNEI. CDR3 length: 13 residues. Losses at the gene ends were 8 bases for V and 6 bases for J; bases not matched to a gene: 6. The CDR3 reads CASCRDRDEKLFF. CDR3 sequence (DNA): TGTGCCAGCTGCCGGGACAGAGATGAAAAACTGTTTTTT.